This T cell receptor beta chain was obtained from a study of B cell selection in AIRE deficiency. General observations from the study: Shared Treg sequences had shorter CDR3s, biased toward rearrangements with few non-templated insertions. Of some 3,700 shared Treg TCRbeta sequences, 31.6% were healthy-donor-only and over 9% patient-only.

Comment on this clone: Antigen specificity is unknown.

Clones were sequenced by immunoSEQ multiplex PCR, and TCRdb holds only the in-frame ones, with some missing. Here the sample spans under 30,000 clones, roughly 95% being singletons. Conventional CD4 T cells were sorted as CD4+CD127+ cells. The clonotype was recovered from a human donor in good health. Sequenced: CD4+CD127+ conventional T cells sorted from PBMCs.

CDR3 sequence (DNA): TGTGCCAGCAGAGTAAGGACTAGCGGGATATACTACAATGAGCAGTTCTTC. It encodes CASRVRTSGIYYNEQFF. The V gene is TRBV27, the J gene TRBJ2-1, with 12 bases that match TRBD2. CDR3 length: 17 amino acids. CDR1 is MNHEY and CDR2 is SMNVEV in the germline V gene (reference sequence). Trimming took 6 bases from V and 3 from J; bases not matched to a gene: 9.